This TCR beta chain was profiled in a study of cytomegalovirus exposure and HLA in healthy donors. Study conclusions and caveats: Common viral pathogens were later found to be apparently linked to several of the most significant clusters. Trimming of TCR beta V- and J-genes showed a link, identified in a later analysis, to a missense DCLRE1C variant. The investigators catalogued some 160 TCR beta chains as cytomegalovirus-associated.

Samples came from healthy bone marrow donors. PCR primers comprised 60 Vbeta and 13 Jbeta primers. Sequenced by immunoSEQ multiplex PCR; TCRdb stores in-frame clones only, minus some. The table has some 130,000 clones, roughly 9% seen once. On this clone itself: The target antigen is unknown.

This receptor was taken from a middle-aged woman in good health and CMV-seropositive. Sequenced material: PBMCs.

DNA of the CDR3: TGTGCCAGCAGCGAGGGCAAATCGAACACCGGGGAGCTGTTTTTT. It translates to CASSEGKSNTGELFF. The V call is TRBV6-1, the J call TRBJ2-2; possible D gene TRBD2, 5 bases. Germline lookup yields CDR1 MNHNS and CDR2 SASEGT. V dropped 6 bases and J dropped 0 bases, with 11 bases sitting between them. There are 15 residues in the CDR3.